The 15 T cell receptor beta chains presented below share a single source sample, sequenced in a study of cytomegalovirus exposure and HLA in healthy donors. The PCR contained 60 Vbeta and 13 Jbeta primers. The protocol was immunoSEQ multiplex PCR, while the TCRdb copy is restricted to in-frame clones and leaves out a portion. The repertoire holds about 90,000 clones, with more than 80% as singletons. Sample: PBMCs. These receptors originate from a young man in good health and CMV-seronegative.

The V and J genes are TRBV19 and TRBJ2-3, with D possibly TRBD2 on 6 matching bases. CDR1 LNHDA and CDR2 SQIVND come from the germline V gene (reference sequence). The length of the CDR3 is 22 residues. Between the trimmed V and J ends, which lost 9 bases and 0 bases, there was a span of 37 bases. CDR3 bases: TGTGCCAGCCGCCCTCATAGTATAGAAAAGTCCTTTCTAGCGTCTAGCACAGATACGCAGTATTTT. It specifies CASRPHSIEKSFLASSTDTQYF.

Turning to this clone: The junction departs from germline at one end; a sequencing error may be responsible. V and J are TRBV5-1 and TRBJ2-7; TRBD1 matches at 9 bases. Germline CDR1 reads SGHRS; CDR2 reads YFSETQ. CDR3 size: 15 residues. The CDR3 region has the DNA TGCGCCAGCAGTTTGGGACAGGGCCCCTCCTACGAGCAGTACTTC. Translated: CASSLGQGPSYEQYF.

The CDR3 DNA is TGTGCCAGCAGCGATCGGACAACCTACGAGCAGTACTTC. Its protein is CASSDRTTYEQYF. The chain is built from TRBV7-2 and TRBJ2-7; D might be TRBD1 (5 bases). The germline CDR1 and CDR2 sequences are SGHTA and FQGNSA. The CDR3 extends over 13 amino acids. Trimming stripped 5 bases from V and 2 bases from J, with 10 bases between.

This clone was counted once. V usage is TRBV5-1 and J usage is TRBJ2-3, with TRBD1 matching 9 bases. Germline V gene data show CDR1 as SGHRS and CDR2 as YFSETQ. The CDR3 covers 16 residues. The V gene end was trimmed by 4 bases and the J gene end by 5 bases; junction bases not matched to a gene: 11. CDR3 coding DNA: TGCGCCAGCAGCACGGGGACAGGGTCCAGTAGAGATACGCAGTATTTT. This encodes CASSTGTGSSRDTQYF.

The rearrangement uses TRBV28 and TRBJ2-2, with 10 bases matching TRBD1. CDR1 and CDR2 from the germline V gene are MDHEN and SYDVKM. V was clipped by 7 bases and J by 8 bases; unmatched bases: 7. This CDR3 is built from 14 residues. The CDR3: CASNDRGLWGELFF. The CDR3 DNA is TGTGCCAGCAACGACAGGGGGCTGTGGGGGGAGCTGTTTTTT. The whole variable domain, filled in from reference TRBV28 and TRBJ2-2, reads DVKVTQSSRYLVKRTGEKVFLECVQDMDHENMFWYRQDPGLGLRLIYFSYDVKMKEKGDIPEGYSVSREKKERFSLILESASTNQTSMYLCASNDRGLWGELFFGEGSRLTVL.

The V call is TRBV6-5, the J call TRBJ2-7; TRBD1 matches at 9 bases. Trimming took 10 bases from V and 6 from J; bases not matched to a gene: 13. This CDR3 comprises 14 residues. The germline V gene encodes CDR1 MNHEY and CDR2 SVGAGI. The CDR3 sequence is CATYTGGLFPEQYF. The CDR3 coding sequence is TGTGCCACCTACACAGGGGGCCTTTTCCCCGAGCAGTACTTC.

This clone was counted only a few times. The chain combines TRBV7-9 with TRBJ2-5; D not certain. The CDR3 has 15 amino acids. The V gene's germline CDR1 is SEHNR and CDR2 FQNEAQ (reference sequence). Trimming took off 3 bases at V and 3 bases at J, with 14 bases between the two ends. The CDR3 nucleotides are TGTGCCAGCAGCTTTGCGGTACGGGTTAAAGAGACCCAGTACTTC. It is translated as CASSFAVRVKETQYF.

This rearrangement joins TRBV25-1 to TRBJ1-1, with 9 bases that match TRBD1. Germline CDR1 and CDR2: MGHDK and SYGVNS. With 1 base clipped from V and 10 bases from J, the junction kept 1 base outside the gene matches. This CDR3 contains 12 residues. CDR3: CASSELTGGAFF. CDR3 bases: TGTGCCAGCAGTGAATTGACAGGGGGAGCTTTCTTT.

This clone has a handful of counts. This chain connects TRBV9 to TRBJ1-1; D is unclear. Germline lookup yields CDR1 SGDLS and CDR2 YYNGEE. Trimming cost V 4 bases and J 1 base, with 8 bases left between them. This CDR3 has 13 amino acids. CDR3 in DNA: TGTGCCAGCAGCCCGACACGGAACACTGAAGCTTTCTTT. This translates into CASSPTRNTEAFF.

The chain carries TRBV30 and TRBJ1-1; D is possibly TRBD1 (5 bases). The germline V gene encodes CDR1 GTSNPN and CDR2 SVGIG (reference sequence). This CDR3 has 14 residues. The germline V and J ends were trimmed by 3 bases and 0 bases, with 11 bases remaining between them. CDR3 DNA sequence: TGTGCCTGGAGAAAGGGGTTACTGAACACTGAAGCTTTCTTT. Protein: CAWRKGLLNTEAFF.

The chain is built from TRBV29-1 and TRBJ2-3; possibly TRBD2 for D (6 bases). The CDR3 runs 14 residues. Germline assignment: CDR1 SQVTM and CDR2 ANQGSEA. V was cut by 4 bases and J by 0 bases, with 11 bases left in between. In DNA form, the CDR3 reads TGCAGCGTTGTAGGGCGGGGTAGCACAGATACGCAGTATTTT. Protein: CSVVGRGSTDTQYF.

The chain uses TRBV10-3 and TRBJ2-1, with TRBD1 identical over 8 bases. The CDR3 covers 11 residues. The J segment lost 8 bases and the V segment lost 10 bases, leaving 4 bases of the junction unmatched. Germline V CDR1 and CDR2: ENHRY, SYGVKD. The CDR3 DNA reads as TGTGCCACCAGGGGGCCCCATGAGCAGTTCTTC. Protein: CATRGPHEQFF.

The V call is TRBV7-2, the J call TRBJ1-2; D remains unclear. Trimming took off 2 bases at V and 4 bases at J, with 11 bases between the two ends. The CDR3 is 14 residues long. Germline V CDR1 and CDR2: SGHTA, FQGNSA. The CDR3: CASSLRGFSYGYTF. CDR3 in DNA: TGTGCCAGCAGCTTACGGGGTTTTAGCTATGGCTACACCTTC.

The V call is TRBV15, the J call TRBJ1-1; D might be TRBD1 (6 bases). The V gene lost 2 bases and the J gene lost 3 bases, with 10 bases spanning the gap. The CDR3 runs to 14 residues. CDR1 and CDR2 from the germline V gene are LNHNV and YYDKDF (reference sequence). This chain's CDR3 is CATSRQGLDTEAFF. As DNA, the CDR3 is TGTGCCACCAGCAGACAGGGGTTGGACACTGAAGCTTTCTTT.

The chain is built from TRBV5-1 and TRBJ2-7; D remains ambiguous. Trimming shortened V by 0 bases and J by 3 bases, and 7 bases separated the two germline ends. The germline gives CDR1 SGHRS, CDR2 YFSETQ. The CDR3 loop spans 13 amino acids. The CDR3: CASSLGVHYEQYF. DNA of the CDR3: TGCGCCAGCAGCTTGGGAGTCCACTACGAGCAGTACTTC.